Reported below is one T cell receptor beta chain. Germline values: CDR1 KGHSH, CDR2 LQKENI. The CDR3 length is 18 residues. With V trimmed by 2 bases and J by 0 bases, 9 bases remained unmatched. The data are from a study of T cell changes during pregnancy in multiple sclerosis. The protocol was immunoSEQ multiplex PCR, while the TCRdb copy is restricted to in-frame clones and leaves out a portion. The table records some 38,000 clones, about 95% of them present only once. The material was CD4+ T cells from peripheral blood mononuclear cells, obtained in the second trimester of pregnancy. This sequence was found in a female donor with multiple sclerosis, enrolled in a pregnancy study. V usage is TRBV18 and J usage is TRBJ2-3; 9 bases map to TRBD2. The CDR3 spells CASSPRSGRRTSTDTQYF. In nucleotides, the CDR3 is TGTGCCAGCTCACCAAGGAGCGGGAGGCGGACTAGCACAGATACGCAGTATTTT. The full variable domain, completed using reference TRBV18 and TRBJ2-3, is NAGVMQNPRHLVRRRGQEARLRCSPMKGHSHVYWYRQLPEEGLKFMVYLQKENIIDESGMPKERFSAEFPKEGPSILRIQQVVRGDSAAYFCASSPRSGRRTSTDTQYFGPGTRLTVL.